Included here is one T cell receptor (beta chain) sequence, with context. Its antigen is undetermined. This entry comes from a study of T cells expressing NK-cell markers. Study background: Sorted T-cell subsets CD3+CD56+NKG2C+, CD3+CD56+NKG2C- and CD3+CD56-NKG2C+ were TCR beta-sequenced. Most of the eight sequenced donors were classified as HCMV-seropositive, and one was classified as seronegative.

cDNA encoding TCR beta was synthesized via 5'RACE template switching incorporating UMIs. Following a re-call of the 5' RACE reads, TCRdb has one entry per CDR3 protein and lacks DNA. The sample totals around 180,000 distinct CDR3 sequences. Study results and caveats: Each of a handful of donors carried dominant NKG2C+ clonotypes accounting for about 1.0-7.0% of CD8+ T cells.

The receptor was derived from a man aged 18-69 years in good health. Sample: blood T cells: a sorted CD56 or NKG2C T cell subset, CD4+ or CD8+ T cells, or bulk PBMC T cells (not recorded which).

CDR3 region: CASSESGTTDTQYF. The V and J genes are TRBV25-1 and TRBJ2-3; TCRdb designates TRBD2, a call that cannot be tested without DNA. This CDR3 contains 14 residues. The germline gives CDR1 MGHDK, CDR2 SYGVNS.